These T cell receptor beta chains were read from a single sample in a study of shared clonotypes between healthy human individuals. TCRdb's copy holds only in-frame clones and misses some; the assay was immunoSEQ multiplex PCR. The sample has around 1,900,000 clones, around 93% seen once; the top ten hold about 1.7%. The sequenced sample consisted of naive CD8+ T cells from PBMCs. All receptors come from a young man in good health. Some clones in this sample may be carry-over from other donors' samples. CDR3s include the opening cysteine and the closing phenylalanine or tryptophan. Fields, in order: D gene, clone size, J gene, V gene, CDR3 DNA, CDR3 protein. D genes are given only for firm matches. The listing skips clone size in some rows; elsewhere it reads once, few, many or a size class.

d_gene: NA; abundance: NA; j_gene: TRBJ2-1; v_gene: TRBV5-6; CDR3nt: TGTGCCAGCAGCTTGGACGATTTAAACAATGAGCAGTTCTTC; CDR3aa: CASSLDDLNNEQFF
d_gene: TRBD2; abundance: NA; j_gene: TRBJ2-2; v_gene: TRBV10-3; CDR3nt: TGTGCCATCAGTGTAAGAGTTTTTGGAAAAGGGACTAGCGGGAGAGTTGGGACCGGGGAGCTGTTTTTT; CDR3aa: CAISVRVFGKGTSGRVGTGELFF
d_gene: NA; abundance: NA; j_gene: TRBJ2-7; v_gene: TRBV9; CDR3nt: TGTGCCAGCAGCGGGGACGGAGGTTGGTACTTC; CDR3aa: CASSGDGGWYF
d_gene: NA; abundance: NA; j_gene: TRBJ1-4; v_gene: TRBV6-1; CDR3nt: TGTGCCAGCAGTGATCCCCGGACTCGGCGGGAAAAACTGTTTTTT; CDR3aa: CASSDPRTRREKLFF
d_gene: NA; abundance: NA; j_gene: TRBJ1-2; v_gene: TRBV7-9; CDR3nt: TGTGCCAGCAGCTCAAATAAACAGGGATGGGTAGACTATGGCTACACCTTC; CDR3aa: CASSSNKQGWVDYGYTF
d_gene: TRBD2; abundance: NA; j_gene: TRBJ2-7; v_gene: TRBV7-9; CDR3nt: TGTGCCAGCAGTCCATCTGGGGGGGATCCCTACGAGCAGTACTTC; CDR3aa: CASSPSGGDPYEQYF
d_gene: NA; abundance: once; j_gene: TRBJ2-5; v_gene: TRBV5-8; CDR3nt: TGTGCCAGCAGCTTGTTAGCGGAGGTACAAGAGACCCAGTACTTC; CDR3aa: CASSLLAEVQETQYF
d_gene: NA; abundance: NA; j_gene: TRBJ1-1; v_gene: TRBV10-2; CDR3nt: TGCGCCAGCATCGGGTGGGTAGGGTTGACGCTTGGAGCTTTCTTT; CDR3aa: CASIGWVGLTLGAFF
d_gene: NA; abundance: NA; j_gene: TRBJ1-2; v_gene: TRBV28; CDR3nt: TGTGCCAGCAGTGCTCTGGTGAGAGGTGGCTACACCTTC; CDR3aa: CASSALVRGGYTF
d_gene: NA; abundance: NA; j_gene: TRBJ2-1; v_gene: TRBV6-1; CDR3nt: TGTGCCAGCAGTGAAAGCCCAGAGGGGAATGAGCAGTTCTTC; CDR3aa: CASSESPEGNEQFF
d_gene: NA; abundance: few; j_gene: TRBJ1-1; v_gene: TRBV5-6; CDR3nt: TGTGCCAGCAGCTTAGCATTTGAAGCTTTCTTT; CDR3aa: CASSLAFEAFF
d_gene: NA; abundance: NA; j_gene: TRBJ1-1; v_gene: TRBV10-3; CDR3nt: TGTGCCATCAGTGAGGACAGAGCGAACACTGAAGCTTTCTTT; CDR3aa: CAISEDRANTEAFF
d_gene: NA; abundance: NA; j_gene: TRBJ2-1; v_gene: TRBV4-2; CDR3nt: TGTGCCAGCAGCCACCTTTTGAAAAGTCCCGCCTACAATGAGCAGTTCTTC; CDR3aa: CASSHLLKSPAYNEQFF
d_gene: NA; abundance: NA; j_gene: TRBJ1-2; v_gene: TRBV6-1; CDR3nt: TGTGCCAGCAGTGAACTTTGGGCCAGAGTCCATGGCTACACCTTC; CDR3aa: CASSELWARVHGYTF
d_gene: TRBD1; abundance: NA; j_gene: TRBJ1-2; v_gene: TRBV6-6; CDR3nt: TGTGCCAGCACGACAGGGACTATCTATGGCTACACCTTC; CDR3aa: CASTTGTIYGYTF
d_gene: NA; abundance: NA; j_gene: TRBJ2-7; v_gene: TRBV29-1; CDR3nt: TGCAGCGTTTACGTCCCGAGTCGGCTCGACGAGCAGTACTTC; CDR3aa: CSVYVPSRLDEQYF
d_gene: TRBD2; abundance: NA; j_gene: TRBJ2-7; v_gene: TRBV9; CDR3nt: TGTGCCAGCAGCGTAGACGGGACTAGCGGGAGGTGTGAGTTC; CDR3aa: CASSVDGTSGRCEF
d_gene: NA; abundance: NA; j_gene: TRBJ2-7; v_gene: TRBV7-9; CDR3nt: TGTGCCAGCAGCTCTTTCGGCTCAGGGAACTACGAGCAGTACTTC; CDR3aa: CASSSFGSGNYEQYF
d_gene: TRBD2; abundance: NA; j_gene: TRBJ2-7; v_gene: TRBV27; CDR3nt: TGTGCCAGCAGTCTGCTGGGACTAGCGGGAGTAGACCACGAGCAGTACTTC; CDR3aa: CASSLLGLAGVDHEQYF
d_gene: NA; abundance: once; j_gene: TRBJ2-2; v_gene: TRBV5-1; CDR3nt: TGCGCCAGCAGCCCCGAGGTCAGGCACACCGGGGAGCTGTTTTTT; CDR3aa: CASSPEVRHTGELFF
d_gene: NA; abundance: NA; j_gene: TRBJ2-2; v_gene: TRBV28; CDR3nt: TGTGCCAGCAGTTTAACGCAGAACACCGGGGAGCTGTTTTTT; CDR3aa: CASSLTQNTGELFF
d_gene: NA; abundance: NA; j_gene: TRBJ2-7; v_gene: TRBV28; CDR3nt: TGTGCCAGCAGTTTATCGTTGGAGCTAGCTACCGATAATGCATACGAGCAGTACTTC; CDR3aa: CASSLSLELATDNAYEQYF
d_gene: NA; abundance: NA; j_gene: TRBJ2-7; v_gene: TRBV15; CDR3nt: TGTGCCACCAGAGCTAGCCCGGCCCACGAGCAGTACTTC; CDR3aa: CATRASPAHEQYF
d_gene: NA; abundance: NA; j_gene: TRBJ1-2; v_gene: TRBV27; CDR3nt: TGTGCCAGCAGCCCGACGCATTTTGGATACCATGCGGGCTACACCTTC; CDR3aa: CASSPTHFGYHAGYTF
d_gene: NA; abundance: NA; j_gene: TRBJ1-4; v_gene: TRBV28; CDR3nt: TGTGCCAGCAACAAAGGGGGGGAGGGAACTAATGAAAAACTGTTTTTT; CDR3aa: CASNKGGEGTNEKLFF
d_gene: NA; abundance: NA; j_gene: TRBJ2-5; v_gene: TRBV7-9; CDR3nt: TGTGCCAGCAGCTCACGACAGTATATCCAAGAGACCCAGTACTTC; CDR3aa: CASSSRQYIQETQYF
d_gene: TRBD1; abundance: NA; j_gene: TRBJ2-1; v_gene: TRBV19; CDR3nt: TGTGCCAGTAGTATCCGGGACAGGGGTGGTGATGAGCAGTTCTTC; CDR3aa: CASSIRDRGGDEQFF
d_gene: NA; abundance: NA; j_gene: TRBJ1-2; v_gene: TRBV11-2; CDR3nt: TGTGCCAGCAGCCCACCGGGGAGGGGCGACTATGGCTACACCTTC; CDR3aa: CASSPPGRGDYGYTF
d_gene: NA; abundance: NA; j_gene: TRBJ2-1; v_gene: TRBV15; CDR3nt: TGTGCCACCAGCGAGATGGAGGGGGCAAATGAGCAGTTCTTC; CDR3aa: CATSEMEGANEQFF
d_gene: TRBD1; abundance: NA; j_gene: TRBJ1-1; v_gene: TRBV13; CDR3nt: TGTGCCAGCAGCGCCGAGGGGGACAGGGGGCGATCCACTGAAGCTTTCTTT; CDR3aa: CASSAEGDRGRSTEAFF
d_gene: NA; abundance: NA; j_gene: TRBJ2-7; v_gene: TRBV5-6; CDR3nt: TGTGCCAGCAGCTTGGCCGAGGGACCCTCCGAGGAGTACTTC; CDR3aa: CASSLAEGPSEEYF
d_gene: NA; abundance: NA; j_gene: TRBJ2-7; v_gene: TRBV19; CDR3nt: TGTGCCAGTAGTGGCACAGGGTACGAGCAGTACTTC; CDR3aa: CASSGTGYEQYF
d_gene: NA; abundance: NA; j_gene: TRBJ2-6; v_gene: TRBV28; CDR3nt: TGTGCCAGCAGTCATCAGGGGTCTGGGGCCAACGTCCTGACTTTC; CDR3aa: CASSHQGSGANVLTF
d_gene: NA; abundance: NA; j_gene: TRBJ2-7; v_gene: TRBV7-9; CDR3nt: TGTGCCAGCAGCCCCCATAACACAATCTACGAGCAGTACTTC; CDR3aa: CASSPHNTIYEQYF
d_gene: NA; abundance: NA; j_gene: TRBJ2-3; v_gene: TRBV27; CDR3nt: TGTGCCAGCAGTTTTAGAACCTACGGGCCTAGCACAGATACGCAGTATTTT; CDR3aa: CASSFRTYGPSTDTQYF
d_gene: TRBD2; abundance: NA; j_gene: TRBJ2-7; v_gene: TRBV7-9; CDR3nt: TGTGCCAGCAGCTTTGGACTAGCGTACGAGCAGTACTTC; CDR3aa: CASSFGLAYEQYF
d_gene: TRBD1; abundance: NA; j_gene: TRBJ2-7; v_gene: TRBV7-2; CDR3nt: TGTGCCAGCGGGGACAGGCTAACCTACGAGCAGTACTTC; CDR3aa: CASGDRLTYEQYF
d_gene: NA; abundance: NA; j_gene: TRBJ2-5; v_gene: TRBV9; CDR3nt: TGTGCCAGCAGCGGTGCCGCGGGAAAGGGGGAGACCCAGTACTTC; CDR3aa: CASSGAAGKGETQYF
d_gene: NA; abundance: once; j_gene: TRBJ2-5; v_gene: TRBV4-1; CDR3nt: TGCGCCAGCAGCCAAGACAGGGTCGGGGAGACCCAGTACTTC; CDR3aa: CASSQDRVGETQYF
d_gene: TRBD1; abundance: once; j_gene: TRBJ2-4; v_gene: TRBV5-5; CDR3nt: TGTGCCAGCAGGGAGACAGGGGGCCTCATTCAGTACTTC; CDR3aa: CASRETGGLIQYF
d_gene: TRBD1; abundance: NA; j_gene: TRBJ1-2; v_gene: TRBV27; CDR3nt: TGTGCCAGCAGTTTATTGACAGGGGGGGATGGCTACACCTTC; CDR3aa: CASSLLTGGDGYTF
d_gene: NA; abundance: NA; j_gene: TRBJ2-1; v_gene: TRBV19; CDR3nt: TGTGCCAGTAGTATTGCGGGTAATGAGCAGTTCTTC; CDR3aa: CASSIAGNEQFF
d_gene: NA; abundance: few; j_gene: TRBJ1-5; v_gene: TRBV7-9; CDR3nt: TGTGCCAGCAGCTTAGAAAAAGGGGGTAGCAATCAGCCCCAGCATTTT; CDR3aa: CASSLEKGGSNQPQHF
d_gene: NA; abundance: NA; j_gene: TRBJ2-3; v_gene: TRBV27; CDR3nt: TGTGCCAGCAGTCCGGAACCCGGAATTGGGCAGTATTTT; CDR3aa: CASSPEPGIGQYF
d_gene: TRBD1; abundance: NA; j_gene: TRBJ2-5; v_gene: TRBV15; CDR3nt: TGTGCCACCAGCTCGGGACAGAACCAGTACTTC; CDR3aa: CATSSGQNQYF
d_gene: NA; abundance: NA; j_gene: TRBJ2-1; v_gene: TRBV6-5; CDR3nt: TGTGCCAGCAGTTACTCGGGCAGCTACAATGAGCAGTTCTTC; CDR3aa: CASSYSGSYNEQFF
d_gene: TRBD2; abundance: once; j_gene: TRBJ2-7; v_gene: TRBV7-9; CDR3nt: TGTGCCAGCGGAGACGGACTAGCGAGTAACTACGAGCAGTACTTC; CDR3aa: CASGDGLASNYEQYF
d_gene: NA; abundance: NA; j_gene: TRBJ2-7; v_gene: TRBV10-3; CDR3nt: TGTGCCATCAGTGAGCCTTACTACGAGCAGTACTTC; CDR3aa: CAISEPYYEQYF
d_gene: NA; abundance: NA; j_gene: TRBJ2-7; v_gene: TRBV9; CDR3nt: TGTGCCAGCAGCCCCAGGGGTCTCCCGTCCTACGAGCAGTACTTC; CDR3aa: CASSPRGLPSYEQYF
d_gene: TRBD1; abundance: NA; j_gene: TRBJ2-7; v_gene: TRBV6-1; CDR3nt: TGTGCCAGCAGTGAAGGACAGGGATCCTACGAGCAGTACTTC; CDR3aa: CASSEGQGSYEQYF
d_gene: TRBD1; abundance: NA; j_gene: TRBJ2-3; v_gene: TRBV9; CDR3nt: TGTGCCAGCAGCGCGTCCGGGACAGGGGGCGGAGATACGCAGTATTTT; CDR3aa: CASSASGTGGGDTQYF
d_gene: NA; abundance: NA; j_gene: TRBJ2-1; v_gene: TRBV9; CDR3nt: TGTGCCAGCAGCGCGACAGGTTTCAATGAGCAGTTCTTC; CDR3aa: CASSATGFNEQFF
d_gene: NA; abundance: NA; j_gene: TRBJ2-7; v_gene: TRBV27; CDR3nt: TGTGCCAGCAGTCCCACCCCCCTGACAGACTACGAGCAGTACTTC; CDR3aa: CASSPTPLTDYEQYF